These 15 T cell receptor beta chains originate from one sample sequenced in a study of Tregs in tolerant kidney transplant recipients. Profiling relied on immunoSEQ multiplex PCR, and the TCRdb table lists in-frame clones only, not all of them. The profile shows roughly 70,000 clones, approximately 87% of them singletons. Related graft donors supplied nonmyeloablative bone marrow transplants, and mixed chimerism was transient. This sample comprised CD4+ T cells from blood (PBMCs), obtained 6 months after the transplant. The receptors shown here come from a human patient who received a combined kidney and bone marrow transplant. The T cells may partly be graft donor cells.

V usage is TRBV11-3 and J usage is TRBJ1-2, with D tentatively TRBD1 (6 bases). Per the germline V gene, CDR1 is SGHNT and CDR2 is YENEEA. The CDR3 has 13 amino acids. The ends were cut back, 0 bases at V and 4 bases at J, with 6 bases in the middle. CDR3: CASSLDRGYGYTF. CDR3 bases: TGTGCCAGCAGCTTAGACAGGGGCTATGGCTACACCTTC.

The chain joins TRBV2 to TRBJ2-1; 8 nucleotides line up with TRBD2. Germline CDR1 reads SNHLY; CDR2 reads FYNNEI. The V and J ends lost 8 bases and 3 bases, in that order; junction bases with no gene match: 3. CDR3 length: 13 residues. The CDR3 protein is CASGAGDYNEQFF. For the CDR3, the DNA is TGTGCCAGCGGAGCGGGAGACTACAATGAGCAGTTCTTC.

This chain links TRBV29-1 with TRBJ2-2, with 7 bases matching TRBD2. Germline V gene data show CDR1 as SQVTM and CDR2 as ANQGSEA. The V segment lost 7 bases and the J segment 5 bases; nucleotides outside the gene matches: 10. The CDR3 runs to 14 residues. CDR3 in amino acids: CSAGKGRETGELFF. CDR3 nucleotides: TGCAGCGCTGGAAAAGGGAGGGAGACCGGGGAGCTGTTTTTT.

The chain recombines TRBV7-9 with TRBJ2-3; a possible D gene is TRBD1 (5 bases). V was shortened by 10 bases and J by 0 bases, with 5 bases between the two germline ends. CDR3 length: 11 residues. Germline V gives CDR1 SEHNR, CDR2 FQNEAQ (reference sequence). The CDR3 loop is CAKGSTDTQYF. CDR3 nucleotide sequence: TGTGCCAAGGGGAGCACAGATACGCAGTATTTT. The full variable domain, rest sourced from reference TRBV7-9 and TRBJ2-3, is DTGVSQNPRHKITKRGQNVTFRCDPISEHNRLYWYRQTLGQGPEFLTYFQNEAQLEKSRLLSDRFSAERPKGSFSTLEIQRTEQGDSAMYLCAKGSTDTQYFGPGTRLTVL.

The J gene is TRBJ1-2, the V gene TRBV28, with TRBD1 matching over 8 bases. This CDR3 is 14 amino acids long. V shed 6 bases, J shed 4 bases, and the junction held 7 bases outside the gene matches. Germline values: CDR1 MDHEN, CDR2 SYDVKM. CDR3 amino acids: CASRLRTGGYGYTF. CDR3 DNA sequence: TGTGCCAGCAGACTACGCACAGGGGGCTATGGCTACACCTTC.

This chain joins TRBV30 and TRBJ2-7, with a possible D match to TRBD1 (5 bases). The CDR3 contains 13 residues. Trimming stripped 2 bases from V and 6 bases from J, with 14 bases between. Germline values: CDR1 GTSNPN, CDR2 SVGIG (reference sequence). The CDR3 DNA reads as TGTGCCTGGAGTCGGGCCAGGCAGGGCGAGCAGTACTTC. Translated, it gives CAWSRARQGEQYF.

CDR3 loop: CASSKGQGGEKLFF. The CDR3 nucleotides are TGTGCCAGCAGTAAGGGACAGGGAGGGGAAAAACTGTTTTTT. The rearrangement uses TRBV2 and TRBJ1-4; 9 bases fit TRBD1. This CDR3 has 14 amino acids. V was clipped by 5 bases and J by 8 bases; unmatched bases: 6. Germline CDR1 reads SNHLY; CDR2 reads FYNNEI.

The CDR3 nucleotides are TGTGCCAGCAGTGAAGATTTTTTTGCGGGGTCCTACGAGCAGTACTTC. As protein: CASSEDFFAGSYEQYF. This chain links TRBV6-1 with TRBJ2-7; the D gene is possibly TRBD2 (6 bases). The CDR3 runs to 16 residues. V gave up 1 base and J gave up 1 base, with 14 bases separating them. CDR1 and CDR2 from the germline V gene are MNHNS and SASEGT.

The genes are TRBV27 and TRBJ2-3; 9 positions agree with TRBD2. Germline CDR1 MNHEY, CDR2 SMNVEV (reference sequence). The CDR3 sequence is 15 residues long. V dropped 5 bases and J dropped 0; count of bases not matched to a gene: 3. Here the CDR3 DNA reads TGTGCCAGCAGTCCTAGCGGGACTAGCACAGATACGCAGTATTTT. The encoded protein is CASSPSGTSTDTQYF.

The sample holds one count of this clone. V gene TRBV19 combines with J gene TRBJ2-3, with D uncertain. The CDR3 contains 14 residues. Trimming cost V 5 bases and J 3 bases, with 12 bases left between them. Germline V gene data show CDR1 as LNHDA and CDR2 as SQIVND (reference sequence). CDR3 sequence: CASSPKQQTDTQYF. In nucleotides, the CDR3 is TGTGCCAGTAGTCCTAAACAGCAAACAGATACGCAGTATTTT.

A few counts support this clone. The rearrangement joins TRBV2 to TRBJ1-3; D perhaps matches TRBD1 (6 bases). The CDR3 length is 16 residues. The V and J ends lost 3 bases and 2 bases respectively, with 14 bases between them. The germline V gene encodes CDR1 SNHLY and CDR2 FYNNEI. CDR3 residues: CASSDPYRETGNTIYF. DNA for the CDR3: TGTGCCAGCAGTGACCCTTACAGGGAAACTGGAAACACCATATATTTT.

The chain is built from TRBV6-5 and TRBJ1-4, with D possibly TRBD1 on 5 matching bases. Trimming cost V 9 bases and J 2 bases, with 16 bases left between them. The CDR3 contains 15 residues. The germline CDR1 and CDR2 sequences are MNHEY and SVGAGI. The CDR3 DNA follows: TGTGCCAGACCGGATAGGGGAGGCACTAATGAAAAACTGTTTTTT. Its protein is CARPDRGGTNEKLFF.

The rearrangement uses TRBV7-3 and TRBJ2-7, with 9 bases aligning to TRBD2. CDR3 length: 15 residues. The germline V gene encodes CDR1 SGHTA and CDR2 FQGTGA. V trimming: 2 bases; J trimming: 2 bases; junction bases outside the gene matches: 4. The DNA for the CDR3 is TGTGCCAGCAGCTTATCAGCGGGAGGACCCTACGAGCAGTACTTC. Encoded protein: CASSLSAGGPYEQYF.

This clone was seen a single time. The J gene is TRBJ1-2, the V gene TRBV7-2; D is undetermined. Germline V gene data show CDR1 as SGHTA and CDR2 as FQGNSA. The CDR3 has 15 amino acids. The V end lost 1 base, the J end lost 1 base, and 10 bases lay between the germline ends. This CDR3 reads CASSLGENFNYGYTF. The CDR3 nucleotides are TGTGCCAGCAGCTTAGGGGAGAATTTTAACTATGGCTACACCTTC.

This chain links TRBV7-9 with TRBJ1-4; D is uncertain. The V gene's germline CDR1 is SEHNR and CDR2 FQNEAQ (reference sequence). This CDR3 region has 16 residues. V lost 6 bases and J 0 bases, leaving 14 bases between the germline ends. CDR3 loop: CASRPKKNATNEKLFF. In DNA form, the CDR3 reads TGTGCCAGCAGGCCTAAAAAAAACGCAACTAATGAAAAACTGTTTTTT. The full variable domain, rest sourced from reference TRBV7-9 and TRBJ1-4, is DTGVSQNPRHKITKRGQNVTFRCDPISEHNRLYWYRQTLGQGPEFLTYFQNEAQLEKSRLLSDRFSAERPKGSFSTLEIQRTEQGDSAMYLCASRPKKNATNEKLFFGSGTQLSVL.